These T cell receptor beta chains were read from a single sample in a study of OX40 agonist ivuxolimab in advanced cancers. Assay: immunoSEQ multiplex PCR; the TCRdb copy retains only in-frame clones and omits some. Here the sample spans under 45,000 clones, roughly 69% being singletons. This specimen consisted of CD4+ or CD8+ T cells sorted from blood, obtained in a trial of the OX40 agonist ivuxolimab. Every receptor here comes from an adult with an advanced solid tumor such as melanoma, head and neck, liver or kidney cancer. CDR3s include the opening cysteine and the closing phenylalanine or tryptophan. Each record gives: clone size, J gene, D gene, V gene, CDR3 protein, CDR3 DNA. D genes are given only for firm matches. Clone size is not always given. Where it is, it says once, few, many or a class for expanded clones.

- | TRBJ1-1 | TRBD1 | TRBV18 | CASSRDRATDTEAFF | TGTGCCAGCTCCCGCGACAGGGCTACGGACACTGAAGCTTTCTTT
- | TRBJ2-1 | - | TRBV5-1 | CASSLVTGSSYNEQFF | TGCGCCAGCAGCTTGGTTACAGGGAGCTCCTACAATGAGCAGTTCTTC
- | TRBJ2-2 | - | TRBV7-2 | CASRLGGQGGELFF | TGTGCCAGCAGATTAGGGGGGCAGGGCGGGGAGCTGTTTTTT
- | TRBJ1-1 | - | TRBV7-2 | CASSLIRAEAFF | TGTGCCAGCAGCTTAATTAGGGCCGAGGCTTTCTTT
- | TRBJ1-2 | TRBD1 | TRBV6-4 | CASSLSQGNYGYTF | TGTGCCAGCAGTCTCTCACAGGGGAACTATGGCTACACCTTC
- | TRBJ2-3 | - | TRBV6-5 | CASKESRSTDTQYF | TGTGCCAGCAAAGAGAGCCGAAGCACAGATACGCAGTATTTT
- | TRBJ1-4 | - | TRBV9 | CASSVGQGGEKLFF | TGTGCCAGCAGCGTAGGTCAGGGCGGGGAAAAACTGTTTTTT
few | TRBJ1-1 | - | TRBV30 | CALGAPAFF | TGTGCCCTGGGGGCACCGGCTTTCTTT
- | TRBJ1-1 | TRBD1 | TRBV27 | CASSLLRGSTEAFF | TGTGCCAGCAGTTTACTCAGGGGGAGCACTGAAGCTTTCTTT
- | TRBJ1-2 | - | TRBV28 | CASRQGSLGYGYTF | TGTGCCAGCAGACAGGGTTCTTTGGGTTATGGCTACACCTTC
few | TRBJ2-5 | - | TRBV5-8 | CASRYEETQYF | TGTGCCAGCAGGTATGAGGAGACCCAGTACTTC
- | TRBJ1-1 | TRBD1 | TRBV29-1 | CSVRQGHTEAFF | TGCAGCGTAAGACAGGGACACACTGAAGCTTTCTTT
medium-sized | TRBJ2-2 | TRBD1 | TRBV7-9 | CASSYRQGYTGELFF | TGTGCCAGCAGCTATCGACAGGGATACACCGGGGAGCTGTTTTTT
medium-sized | TRBJ2-7 | TRBD2 | TRBV9 | CASSVLAGGGEQYF | TGTGCCAGCAGCGTACTAGCGGGGGGCGGTGAGCAGTACTTC
once | TRBJ1-1 | - | TRBV6-5 | CASSRLQGGAFF | TGTGCCAGCAGTAGACTTCAGGGTGGAGCTTTCTTT
- | TRBJ1-4 | - | TRBV29-1 | CSVEVGGDNEKLFF | TGCAGCGTCGAGGTGGGGGGGGATAATGAAAAACTGTTTTTT
- | TRBJ1-4 | - | TRBV6-1 | CASSDGTNEKLFF | TGTGCCAGCAGTGACGGAACTAATGAAAAACTGTTTTTT
few | TRBJ1-2 | - | TRBV12-2 | CASRPSGTGIPHYGYTF | TGTGCAAGTCGCCCATCCGGGACAGGGATCCCCCACTATGGCTACACCTTC
- | TRBJ1-6 | - | TRBV28 | CASSIRGGGIHF | TGTGCCAGCAGTATTCGGGGGGGAGGGATCCACTTT
once | TRBJ2-5 | TRBD2 | TRBV7-9 | CASSPPGTGGETQYF | TGTGCCAGCAGTCCCCCCGGAACGGGGGGGGAGACCCAGTACTTC
few | TRBJ2-2 | - | TRBV7-8 | CASSFGQGSTGELFF | TGTGCCAGCAGCTTCGGGCAGGGGAGCACCGGGGAGCTGTTTTTT
- | TRBJ2-5 | TRBD2 | TRBV6-1 | CASSEIAGKQETQYF | TGTGCCAGCAGTGAAATAGCGGGGAAACAAGAGACCCAGTACTTC
- | TRBJ2-2 | - | TRBV14 | CASSQDRGDSSTGELFF | TGTGCCAGCAGCCAAGATCGGGGCGATTCGAGCACCGGGGAGCTGTTTTTT
few | TRBJ2-3 | - | TRBV10-2 | CASSEIGTDTQYF | TGCGCCAGCAGTGAAATAGGCACAGATACGCAGTATTTT
- | TRBJ2-2 | - | TRBV30 | CAWTAGQIDTGELFF | TGTGCCTGGACGGCGGGACAGATAGACACCGGGGAGCTGTTTTTT
- | TRBJ2-3 | - | TRBV7-2 | CASSLRDNTQYF | TGTGCCAGCAGCTTGAGGGATAATACGCAGTATTTT
- | TRBJ2-3 | - | TRBV5-1 | CASSLVVGRTSTDTQYF | TGCGCCAGCAGCTTGGTTGTAGGGCGGACCAGCACAGATACGCAGTATTTT
- | TRBJ2-7 | - | TRBV29-1 | CSAGRPPYEQYF | TGCAGCGCCGGACGGCCTCCCTACGAGCAGTACTTC